This T cell receptor (beta chain) was captured by sequencing in a study of cytomegalovirus exposure and HLA in healthy donors. Overall study results and limits: That first-cohort TCR clusters tended to co-occur in the roughly 120 validation repertoires was found in a later analysis. Associated with cytomegalovirus, according to the listing, were approximately 160 TCR beta chains.

V was pared by 4 bases and J by 7 bases, with 10 bases between. Germline V gives CDR1 SNHLY, CDR2 FYNNEI. This CDR3 is built from 13 residues. Concerning this clone: Its target is not known.

The donors were members of the validation cohort, which comprised more than 90 subjects and was separate from the first cohort of about 700 subjects. Sequencing was performed with immunoSEQ multiplex PCR; in TCRdb, only in-frame clones are kept and a portion is missing. The top ten clones hold approximately 0.69% of a sample with tens of thousands of clones, 85% to 95% of them seen once. The sample comprised PBMCs. This receptor was obtained from a man between 18 and 29 years old in good health and CMV-seronegative. The chain carries TRBV2 and TRBJ1-4, with a tentative D call TRBD1 (5 bases). Here the CDR3 DNA reads TGTGCCAGCAGTGGACAGTATCCTGAAAAACTGTTTTTT. This sequence encodes CASSGQYPEKLFF.